These 27 T cell receptor beta chains were all obtained from the same sample, sequenced in a study of T cells in women clearing cervical HPV infection. Assay: immunoSEQ multiplex PCR; the TCRdb copy retains only in-frame clones and omits some. The table for this sample gives 36,000 or so clones. The source material was blood buffy coat. The receptors stem from a woman between 18 and 69 years old with a cervical HPV16 infection that either progressed to CIN3+ or cleared (not recorded which).

Points on this clone: The read stops 3 residues short of the end of the CDR3; the missing end is completed from the germline J gene. The chain has TRBV7-6 and TRBJ1-4; TRBD1 aligns across 7 bases. V was pared by 1 base and J by 5 bases, with 7 bases of the junction left unmatched. The CDR3 contains 16 residues. CDR1 and CDR2 (germline): SGHVS, FNYEAQ. This CDR3 is CASSLGQGGRNEKLFF. The DNA read from the CDR3 is TGTGCCAGCAGCTTAGGGCAGGGGGGAAGGAATGAAAAA.

As for this clone: The read ends 3 residues before the CDR3 terminus; that terminus is restored from the germline J gene. The chain recombines TRBV19 with TRBJ2-1; a possible D gene is TRBD2 (6 bases). Trimming cost V 3 bases and J 4 bases, with 10 bases left between them. Germline CDR1 reads LNHDA; CDR2 reads SQIVND (reference sequence). This CDR3 has 14 residues. The CDR3 protein is CASSIAGFYNEQFF. The CDR3 DNA, read in part, is TGTGCCAGTAGTATTGCGGGGTTTTACAATGAG.

With regard to this clone: The read falls 3 residues short of the CDR3 end, and the missing part is taken from the germline J gene. The chain carries TRBV6-4 and TRBJ2-1, with 7 bases lining up with TRBD1. V lost 2 bases, J lost 6 bases, and 13 bases stayed unmatched. Germline loops: CDR1 MRHNA, CDR2 SNTAGT. CDR3 length: 17 residues. CDR3 DNA, as far as it was read: TGTGCCAGCAGTGACCCTAATTCAGAACGACAGGGCAATGAG. It specifies CASSDPNSERQGNE. The full CDR3 sequence reads CASSDPNSERQGNEQFF.

Notes on this clone: The read ends 3 residues early relative to the CDR3; the germline J gene fills the gap. The genes are TRBV30 and TRBJ1-2; 11 nucleotides align to TRBD1. The germline CDR1 and CDR2 sequences are GTSNPN and SVGIG (reference sequence). This CDR3 is built from 13 residues. J lost 5 bases, V lost 8 bases, and 7 bases had no gene match. CDR3 amino acids: CARRDRGIYGYTF. CDR3 DNA, as far as it was read: TGTGCCCGTCGGGACAGGGGGATATATGGC.

Note on this clone: The missing CDR3 end, 3 residues past where the read stops, is filled in from the germline J gene. The rearrangement joins TRBV5-1 to TRBJ1-2; D perhaps matches TRBD1 (6 bases). The CDR3 length is 14 residues. Germline assignment: CDR1 SGHRS and CDR2 YFSETQ. The CDR3 is CASSQVTGSSGYTF. The sequenced CDR3 bases are TGCGCCAGCAGTCAGGTCACAGGGAGCTCGGGC.

To note about this clone: The read terminates 3 residues before the CDR3 end, so the remaining end is supplied by the germline J gene. The V and J genes are TRBV20-1 and TRBJ2-7; 11 bases are shared with TRBD2. J was trimmed by 3 bases and V by 3 bases; bases with no gene match: 13. The CDR3 spans 17 residues. Germline-derived CDR1 and CDR2 are DFQATT and SNEGSKA (reference sequence). The sequenced part of the CDR3 DNA is TGCAGTGCTAGTAGAACTATTACTAGCGGGAGTAGCTACGAG. Translation: CSASRTITSGSSYE. The entire CDR3 is CSASRTITSGSSYEQYF.

A note on this clone: With the read ending 3 residues before the CDR3 end, the germline J gene is used to fill in that end. The chain carries TRBV2 and TRBJ2-1, with D possibly being TRBD2 (5 bases). V was pared by 10 bases and J by 5 bases, with 15 bases between. The germline gives CDR1 SNHLY, CDR2 FYNNEI. The CDR3 totals 13 residues. CDR3 bases read: TGTGCCACCAAGAGAGGGCCTAACAATGAG. Its translation is CATKRGPNNE. The whole CDR3 is CATKRGPNNEQFF.

As regards this clone: Read coverage stops 3 residues before the CDR3 terminus; the germline J gene supplies the remainder. The genes are TRBV2 and TRBJ1-2, with D perhaps matching TRBD1 (6 bases). Germline V lookup: CDR1 SNHLY, CDR2 FYNNEI. This CDR3 comprises 15 residues. Trimming pared 5 bases from V and 4 bases from J, leaving 17 bases between. The CDR3 protein is CASSSTTQGPYGYTF. CDR3 bases read: TGTGCCAGCAGTTCGACGACCCAGGGGCCCTATGGC. The entire variable domain, with the rest obtained from reference TRBV2 and TRBJ1-2, is as follows: EPEVTQTPSHQVTQMGQEVILRCVPISNHLYFYWYRQILGQKVEFLVSFYNNEISEKSEIFDDQFSVERPDGSNFTLKIRSTKLEDSAMYFCASSSTTQGPYGYTFGSGTRLTVV.

Regarding this clone: Read data end 3 residues before the CDR3 end; the end is taken from the germline J gene. The chain joins TRBV6-1 to TRBJ1-5; D gene uncertain. Trimming cost V 4 bases and J 0 bases, with 7 bases left between them. The CDR3 contains 14 residues. Germline V CDR1 and CDR2: MNHNS, SASEGT. The CDR3 here is CASSAGYSNQPQHF. CDR3 DNA (partial): TGTGCCAGCAGTGCAGGTTATAGCAATCAGCCC.

On this clone itself: Read sequence stops 3 residues before the CDR3 end, and the germline J gene provides the missing end. The V gene is TRBV12-3 or TRBV12-4, the J gene TRBJ2-7; 9 bases map to TRBD1. This CDR3 is built from 15 residues. With 6 bases clipped from V and 4 bases from J, the junction kept 10 bases outside the gene matches. CDR3 loop: CASSYATGGTYEQYF. The sequenced part of the CDR3 DNA is TGTGCCAGCAGCTACGCCACAGGGGGCACGTACGAG.

Comment on this clone: The read is 3 residues too short to cover the CDR3 end, so that end is filled in from the germline J gene. This chain links TRBV5-4 with TRBJ1-2, with 10 bases identical to TRBD1. From germline, CDR1 is SGHNT and CDR2 YYREEE (reference sequence). After removal of 2 bases from V and 0 bases from J, the junction contained 1 base not matched to a gene. The CDR3 extends over 15 amino acids. CDR3 sequence reads: CASSLGQGANYGYTF. The sequenced CDR3 bases are TGTGCCAGCAGCTTAGGACAGGGGGCTAACTATGGC.

On this clone: The sequence runs out 3 residues before the end of the CDR3; the remainder is reconstructed from the germline J gene. The V gene is TRBV7-3, the J gene TRBJ2-3; 14 nucleotides align to TRBD2. CDR3 length equals 19 residues. The germline gives CDR1 SGHTA, CDR2 FQGTGA. The J segment lost 3 bases and the V segment lost 1 base, leaving 9 bases of the junction unmatched. The part of the CDR3 DNA that was read is TGTGCCAGCAGCTTAAGGGGACTAGCGGGGGTAGGGGGTACAGATACG. Its translation is CASSLRGLAGVGGTDT. Given in full, the CDR3 is CASSLRGLAGVGGTDTQYF.

The CDR3 loop is CASSGGATDTQYF. CDR3 bases read: TGTGCCAGCAGCGGGGGGGCCACAGATACG. This sequence joins TRBV12-3 or TRBV12-4 and TRBJ2-3, with 8 bases aligning to TRBD2. The read is 3 residues too short to cover the CDR3 end, so that end is filled in from the germline J gene. Trimming removed 6 bases from V and 2 bases from J; junction bases left unmatched: 1. The CDR3 runs 13 residues.

In regard to this clone: The CDR3 extends 3 residues past the end of the read, so its final part is completed from the germline J gene. The chain uses TRBV30 and TRBJ2-3; TRBD2 aligns across 8 bases. The CDR3 is 16 amino acids. Germline values: CDR1 GTSNPN, CDR2 SVGIG (reference sequence). Unmatched junction bases numbered 7, after V lost 2 bases and J lost 0 bases. CDR3 DNA, as far as it was read: TGTGCCTGGAGTCGAGGACTAGCCCAGAGCACAGATACG. Translating gives CAWSRGLAQSTDT. The full CDR3 is CAWSRGLAQSTDTQYF.

A note on this clone: The CDR3 goes on 3 residues after the read ends, and that part is filled in from the germline J gene. The chain is built from TRBV20-1 and TRBJ1-2; 8 positions match TRBD1. The CDR3 spans 14 residues. The germline CDR1 and CDR2 sequences are DFQATT and SNEGSKA (reference sequence). Incomplete CDR3 DNA: TGCAGTGCTAGGTGGACAGGGTCCTCGTGGGGC. Translating it yields CSARWTGSSWG. The whole CDR3 sequence is CSARWTGSSWGYTF.

As regards this clone: The CDR3 end is not reached by the read, which stops 3 residues before it; the germline J gene fills it in. The chain employs TRBV7-9 and TRBJ1-2, with TRBD1 matching 10 bases. The junction had 3 bases not matched to a gene; V was cut back by 5 bases and J by 6 bases. The CDR3 sequence is 13 residues long. Per the germline V gene, CDR1 is SEHNR and CDR2 is FQNEAQ (reference sequence). The covered CDR3 bases are TGTGCCAGCAGCCTCGGGACAGGGGATGGC. Protein sequence: CASSLGTGDG. The CDR3 as a whole reads CASSLGTGDGYTF.

Concerning this clone: Read data end 3 residues before the CDR3 end; the end is taken from the germline J gene. This chain connects TRBV7-2 to TRBJ2-1, with D possibly being TRBD2 (6 bases). Looked up from germline, CDR1 is SGHTA and CDR2 is FQGNSA. V was clipped by 10 bases and J by 9 bases, with 19 bases between them. The CDR3 loop spans 13 amino acids. Incomplete CDR3 DNA: TGTGCCAACTTACTGGGGGGTTTGGGTGAG. This gives the protein CANLLGGLGE. The CDR3 in its entirety is CANLLGGLGEQFF.

About this clone itself: The read terminates 3 residues before the CDR3 end, so the remaining end is supplied by the germline J gene. V and J are TRBV7-9 and TRBJ1-2; 8 bases agree with TRBD1. This CDR3 has 14 amino acids. With 4 bases clipped from V and 6 bases from J, the junction kept 7 bases outside the gene matches. Germline assignment: CDR1 SEHNR and CDR2 FQNEAQ (reference sequence). The DNA read from the CDR3 is TGTGCCAGCAGCTCGGGACAGGTACACAATGGC. It specifies CASSSGQVHNG. The full-length CDR3 reads as CASSSGQVHNGYTF.

Remarks on this clone: The sequenced fragment ends 3 residues before the CDR3 boundary, so the rest is inferred from the germline J gene. The chain links TRBV7-2 to TRBJ2-4; D remains ambiguous. The CDR3 extends over 15 amino acids. Trimming shortened V by 0 bases and J by 0 bases, and 6 bases separated the two germline ends. The germline gives CDR1 SGHTA, CDR2 FQGNSA. The sequenced CDR3 bases are TGTGCCAGCAGCTTAGCCCGTATAGCCAAAAACATT. This sequence encodes CASSLARIAKNI. The whole CDR3 protein reads CASSLARIAKNIQYF. Supplemented by reference TRBV7-2 and TRBJ2-4, the full variable domain reads GAGVSQSPSNKVTEKGKDVELRCDPISGHTALYWYRQSLGQGLEFLIYFQGNSAPDKSGLPSDRFSAERTGGSVSTLTIQRTQQEDSAVYLCASSLARIAKNIQYFGAGTRLSVL.

Note on this clone: The read finishes 3 residues shy of the CDR3 end, and the germline J gene is used to complete it. The V call is TRBV7-7, the J call TRBJ2-6, with D maybe TRBD2 (5 bases). This CDR3 has 17 residues. The germline V and J ends were trimmed by 5 bases and 0 bases, with 14 bases remaining between them. Per the germline V gene, CDR1 is SSHAT and CDR2 is FNYEAQ (reference sequence). CDR3 region: CASSPIAPNSGANVLTF. The sequenced part of the CDR3 DNA is TGTGCCAGCAGCCCAATAGCGCCCAACTCTGGGGCCAACGTC.

To note about this clone: The read gets to within 3 residues of the CDR3 end, and the germline J gene fills in the rest. The rearrangement links TRBV20-1 to TRBJ2-2, with a weak D call TRBD1 (6 bases). The length of the CDR3 is 14 residues. V was clipped by 5 bases and J by 0 bases, with 10 bases between them. Germline lookup yields CDR1 DFQATT and CDR2 SNEGSKA (reference sequence). CDR3 loop: CSAGDKPNTGELFF. The sequenced part of the CDR3 DNA is TGCAGTGCTGGGGACAAGCCGAACACCGGGGAG.

Worth noting for this clone: The read stops 3 residues short of the end of the CDR3; the missing end is completed from the germline J gene. The chain combines TRBV18 with TRBJ2-3; 7 nucleotides match TRBD1. The CDR3 covers 14 residues. Losses at the gene ends were 5 bases for V and 3 bases for J; bases not matched to a gene: 5. Germline V gives CDR1 KGHSH, CDR2 LQKENI. The sequenced part of the CDR3 DNA is TGTGCCAGCTCAGCCAGACAGGGTACAGATACG. Translating gives CASSARQGTDT. The CDR3 in full is CASSARQGTDTQYF.

Remarks on this clone: The read is 3 residues too short to cover the CDR3 end, so that end is filled in from the germline J gene. This sequence joins TRBV28 and TRBJ2-5; TRBD2 aligns across 9 bases. The CDR3 has 15 amino acids. Trimming took 7 bases from V and 1 from J; bases not matched to a gene: 7. Germline V gene sequence: CDR1 MDHEN, CDR2 SYDVKM. The CDR3 bases that were read are TGTGCCAGCACAGGGACTAGCCACCTCCAAGAGACC. This codes for CASTGTSHLQET. The entire CDR3 is CASTGTSHLQETQYF.

The CDR3 bases that were read are TGTGCCATCAGTGCTCGGACAGGGGGCTCCTACGAG. It codes for CAISARTGGSYE. The entire CDR3 sequence reads CAISARTGGSYEQYF. V usage is TRBV10-3 and J usage is TRBJ2-7; TRBD1 matches 10 bases. From the germline J gene comes the end of the CDR3, since the read stops 3 residues before it. This CDR3 contains 15 residues. Looked up from germline, CDR1 is ENHRY and CDR2 is SYGVKD. V gave up 4 bases and J gave up 0 bases; unmatched junction bases: 3.

As regards this clone: The read finishes 3 residues shy of the CDR3 end, and the germline J gene is used to complete it. V gene TRBV7-2 combines with J gene TRBJ2-7, with TRBD2 identical over 13 bases. Germline V lookup: CDR1 SGHTA, CDR2 FQGNSA. The CDR3 contains 15 residues. Germline trimming cut 6 bases from V and 2 bases from J; bases unmatched to any gene: 4. The sequenced part of the CDR3 DNA is TGTGCCAGCAGACCGGGACTAGCGGGACCCTACGAG. It codes for CASRPGLAGPYE. The entire CDR3 is CASRPGLAGPYEQYF.

Turning to this clone: Coverage ceases 3 residues before the CDR3 finishes, and the germline J gene fills in the end. This chain joins TRBV20-1 and TRBJ2-1, with TRBD2 matching over 10 bases. The CDR3 spans 16 residues. Germline trimming cut 5 bases from V and 2 bases from J; bases unmatched to any gene: 9. Germline V gives CDR1 DFQATT, CDR2 SNEGSKA (reference sequence). CDR3 DNA (partial): TGCAGTGCTGAACCGGGACTAGCGACTACCTACAATGAG. This gives the protein CSAEPGLATTYNE. The whole CDR3 protein is CSAEPGLATTYNEQFF.

About this clone: The read finishes 3 residues shy of the CDR3 end, and the germline J gene is used to complete it. This chain uses TRBV7-7 with TRBJ2-2; D may be TRBD2 (5 bases). The CDR3 consists of 13 residues. The germline V gene has CDR1 SSHAT and CDR2 FNYEAQ (reference sequence). Deletions cut 1 base from V and 9 bases from J, with 9 bases between. The CDR3 bases that were read are TGTGCCAGCAGCTTAGGCCGGGGTAGGGAG. It encodes CASSLGRGRE. In full, the CDR3 is CASSLGRGRELFF.